This T cell receptor (beta chain) was profiled in a study of blood T cells in healthy people across ages. Turning to this clonotype: Its target is unknown.

Then a second PCR, running roughly 7 to 11 cycles, was carried out with a sample-barcoded 5' primer and a J-beta primer mix. TCRdb fed the 5' RACE reads into MiXCR, producing one record per CDR3 protein. The table has approximately 800,000 distinct CDR3 sequences, 60% to 80% seen once. The V end was cut by 1 base, the J end by 5 bases, with 8 bases between. There are 14 residues in the CDR3. Germline values: CDR1 LGHNA, CDR2 YSLEER. Whole-study findings and limits: Observed TCR beta diversity per million T cells went down as age went up. This fall followed a roughly linear course with age.

The rearrangement links TRBV4-3 to TRBJ2-2, with D hard to call. This sequence originates from a man in his thirties or forties in good health. The sequenced sample was blood. The CDR3 region is CASSQVRHTGELFF. In DNA, the CDR3 is TGCGCCAGCAGCCAAGTAAGGCATACCGGGGAGCTGTTTTTT.